This entry lists 21 T cell receptor beta chains sequenced from one sample in a study of cytomegalovirus exposure and HLA in healthy donors. PCR employed 60 Vbeta and 13 Jbeta primers. The method was immunoSEQ multiplex PCR; TCRdb's version includes in-frame clones alone and lacks a portion of them. The sample gives about 90,000 clones, more than 55% of which show up once; roughly 21% is in the top ten. Sample: PBMCs. The receptors derive from a woman aged 45-60 years in good health and CMV-seropositive.

V usage is TRBV30 and J usage is TRBJ1-6; D gene ambiguous. V was pared by 3 bases and J by 10 bases, with 10 bases between. This CDR3 contains 12 residues. Germline values: CDR1 GTSNPN, CDR2 SVGIG (reference sequence). Written as DNA, the CDR3 is TGTGCCTGGAGAAGCCTCGGGTCACCCCTCCACTTT. Its protein is CAWRSLGSPLHF.

The genes are TRBV9 and TRBJ1-5; tentative D call: TRBD1 (5 bases). CDR1 and CDR2 from the germline V gene are SGDLS and YYNGEE. Trimming stripped 0 bases from V and 11 bases from J, with 15 bases between. The CDR3 contains 14 residues. CDR3 residues: CASSVDGGRESQHF. DNA of the CDR3: TGTGCCAGCAGCGTAGACGGGGGTAGGGAGTCCCAGCATTTT.

Concerning this clone: A junction boundary mismatches the germline segment, possibly from a read error. This chain connects TRBV28 to TRBJ2-7; weak D call: TRBD2 (6 bases). The germline V gene encodes CDR1 MDHEN and CDR2 SYDVKM. The CDR3 is made up of 13 amino acids. CDR3 residues: CASSLELATEQYF. CDR3 in DNA: TGTGCCAGCAGTCTCGAACTAGCCACCGAGCAATACTTC.

The chain has TRBV13 and TRBJ1-1; 7 positions match TRBD1. The V gene's germline CDR1 is PRHDT and CDR2 FYEKMQ (reference sequence). Trimming cost V 0 bases and J 11 bases; bases outside gene matches: 6. This CDR3 spans 13 amino acids. CDR3 in DNA: TGTGCCAGCAGCTTAGGACAGGGGATGTGGGCTTTCTTT. Its protein product is CASSLGQGMWAFF.

This clone was observed a handful of times. This chain links TRBV2 with TRBJ1-2; 7 nucleotides agree with TRBD1. V dropped 3 bases and J dropped 2; count of bases not matched to a gene: 9. The CDR3 is made up of 16 amino acids. The V gene's germline CDR1 is SNHLY and CDR2 FYNNEI. CDR3 loop: CASSDSTLGQNYGYTF. DNA for the CDR3: TGTGCCAGCAGTGACAGTACTTTGGGACAGAACTATGGCTACACCTTC. The full variable domain, rest sourced from reference TRBV2 and TRBJ1-2, is EPEVTQTPSHQVTQMGQEVILRCVPISNHLYFYWYRQILGQKVEFLVSFYNNEISEKSEIFDDQFSVERPDGSNFTLKIRSTKLEDSAMYFCASSDSTLGQNYGYTFGSGTRLTVV.

The J gene is TRBJ1-6, the V gene TRBV5-5; possibly TRBD1 for D (5 bases). CDR3 length: 15 residues. Germline V gene sequence: CDR1 SGHKS, CDR2 YYEKEE (reference sequence). Trimming pared 2 bases from V and 9 bases from J, leaving 15 bases between. This CDR3 is CASSFLLGTGSPLHF. In nucleotides, the CDR3 is TGTGCCAGCAGCTTCTTATTAGGGACTGGTTCACCCCTCCACTTT.

This sequence joins TRBV4-2 and TRBJ1-5, with D possibly being TRBD1 (5 bases). Trimming shortened V by 0 bases and J by 6 bases, and 12 bases separated the two germline ends. The CDR3 totals 15 residues. Looked up from germline, CDR1 is LGHNA and CDR2 is YNFKEQ. CDR3: CASSQDYGGGQPQHF. DNA for the CDR3: TGTGCCAGCAGCCAAGATTACGGGGGAGGTCAGCCCCAGCATTTT.

The chain couples TRBV5-1 to TRBJ2-2; tentatively, D is TRBD2 (5 bases). Germline CDR1 SGHRS, CDR2 YFSETQ. The length of the CDR3 is 14 residues. V dropped 7 bases and J dropped 4 bases, with 14 bases sitting between them. The CDR3 nucleotides are TGCGCCAGCGCGTCCGGAGGAGGCACCGGGGAGCTGTTTTTT. As protein: CASASGGGTGELFF.

This chain connects TRBV7-6 to TRBJ1-1, with TRBD1 matching over 7 bases. Trimming removed 5 bases from V and 4 bases from J; junction bases left unmatched: 4. The CDR3 has 13 residues. Germline CDR1 SGHVS, CDR2 FNYEAQ. The CDR3 region is CASSPNRGTEAFF. CDR3 sequence (DNA): TGTGCCAGCAGCCCTAACAGGGGCACTGAAGCTTTCTTT.

The chain uses TRBV5-1 and TRBJ1-3; possibly TRBD1 for D (5 bases). Germline lookup yields CDR1 SGHRS and CDR2 YFSETQ. CDR3 size: 15 residues. Trimming took off 4 bases at V and 0 bases at J, with 11 bases between the two ends. The DNA for the CDR3 is TGCGCCAGCAGCCTAACAGGCGACTCTGGAAACACCATATATTTT. This encodes CASSLTGDSGNTIYF. Full variable domain (outside the CDR3, taken from reference TRBV5-1 and TRBJ1-3): KAGVTQTPRYLIKTRGQQVTLSCSPISGHRSVSWYQQTPGQGLQFLFEYFSETQRNKGNFPGRFSGRQFSNSRSEMNVSTLELGDSALYLCASSLTGDSGNTIYFGEGSWLTVV.

The chain links TRBV5-6 to TRBJ2-7, with D unclear. The germline V and J ends were trimmed by 4 bases and 0 bases, with 8 bases remaining between them. The CDR3 is made up of 13 amino acids. Germline lookup yields CDR1 SGHDT and CDR2 YYEEEE. This CDR3 is CASSPESSYEQYF. CDR3 sequence (DNA): TGTGCCAGCAGCCCGGAGAGCTCCTACGAGCAGTACTTC.

The chain has TRBV6-5 and TRBJ1-2; the D is unclear. This CDR3 is built from 11 residues. Germline CDR1 MNHEY, CDR2 SVGAGI. The V and J ends lost 5 bases and 8 bases respectively, with 9 bases between them. CDR3 nucleotide sequence: TGTGCCAGCAGTGAGACTTGGGGCTACACCTTC. It specifies CASSETWGYTF.

This chain joins TRBV27 and TRBJ1-4; D gene uncertain. V was pared by 4 bases and J by 7 bases, with 10 bases between. The CDR3 is 13 residues long. Germline V gene data show CDR1 as MNHEY and CDR2 as SMNVEV (reference sequence). The CDR3 sequence: CASSSGLIEKLFF. CDR3 nucleotide sequence: TGTGCCAGCAGTTCCGGACTGATTGAAAAACTGTTTTTT.

The CDR3, as DNA: TGCGCCAGCAGCTTCTCCGGGACACCCGAAGCTTTCTTT. This sequence encodes CASSFSGTPEAFF. This sequence joins TRBV5-1 and TRBJ1-1; maybe TRBD1 (6 bases). Germline assignment: CDR1 SGHRS and CDR2 YFSETQ. Trimming left V 2 bases short and J 8 bases short, with 13 bases between. There are 13 residues in the CDR3.

The J gene is TRBJ1-6, the V gene TRBV13; possible D gene TRBD1, 5 bases. V was cut by 2 bases and J by 6 bases, with 11 bases left in between. Germline assignment: CDR1 PRHDT and CDR2 FYEKMQ (reference sequence). This CDR3 contains 15 residues. CDR3 region: CASSLHQGRNSPLHF. The DNA for the CDR3 is TGTGCCAGCAGCTTACATCAGGGCCGTAATTCACCCCTCCACTTT.

The sample holds a few counts of this clone. This chain connects TRBV5-1 to TRBJ1-2; 9 bases match TRBD1. The CDR3 is 13 residues long. Germline CDR1 is SGHRS and CDR2 is YFSETQ. V shed 7 bases, J shed 4 bases, and the junction held 5 bases outside the gene matches. CDR3 amino acids: CASFDRGVYGYTF. The CDR3 DNA follows: TGCGCCAGCTTCGACAGGGGGGTCTATGGCTACACCTTC.

The chain has TRBV19 and TRBJ2-7; 9 bases align to TRBD1. The V gene's germline CDR1 is LNHDA and CDR2 SQIVND (reference sequence). With 4 bases clipped from V and 3 bases from J, the junction kept 7 bases outside the gene matches. The CDR3 contains 15 residues. CDR3 DNA sequence: TGTGCCAGTAGTACAGGGACAGGGCGAAACTACGAGCAGTACTTC. Translation gives CASSTGTGRNYEQYF.

The V and J genes are TRBV27 and TRBJ1-1; D unclear. Trimming stripped 2 bases from V and 1 base from J, with 5 bases between. Germline V gene data show CDR1 as MNHEY and CDR2 as SMNVEV (reference sequence). The CDR3 is made up of 13 amino acids. Written as DNA, the CDR3 is TGTGCCAGCAGTTTAACCAGGAACACTGAAGCTTTCTTT. This codes for CASSLTRNTEAFF.

In this sample, this clone turned up a few times. DNA of the CDR3: TGTGCCAGCAGCTTAACTGGAGAGTCTGGGTCTAGCACAGATACGCAGTATTTT. It is translated as CASSLTGESGSSTDTQYF. The chain recombines TRBV7-3 with TRBJ2-3; unclear D gene. Trimming left V 0 bases short and J 0 bases short, with 16 bases between. The CDR3 is 18 amino acids. Germline CDR1 is SGHTA and CDR2 is FQGTGA.

The chain uses TRBV6-5 and TRBJ2-5; no firm D call. V lost 1 base to trimming and J lost 7 bases, with 13 bases between them. CDR3 size: 14 residues. Germline lookup yields CDR1 MNHEY and CDR2 SVGAGI. The CDR3 nucleotides are TGTGCCAGCAGTTACTTTTCGGGTTTCGCGACCCAGTACTTC. Protein product: CASSYFSGFATQYF.

The chain employs TRBV5-4 and TRBJ1-2; the D gene is possibly TRBD1 (6 bases). The V end lost 2 bases, the J end lost 0 bases, and 20 bases lay between the germline ends. Germline V lookup: CDR1 SGHNT, CDR2 YYREEE (reference sequence). The CDR3 runs to 18 residues. The CDR3 DNA follows: TGTGCCAGCAGCTTTGGGGACAACCCACTTTCAGCTAACTATGGCTACACCTTC. Protein product: CASSFGDNPLSANYGYTF.